One and the same sample provided the 20 T cell receptor beta chains below, sequenced in a study of vaccination effects on CD4 cells after COVID-19. ViraFEST used viral peptide pools to expand antigen-specific CD4+ T cells before sequencing. At the end of roughly 9 days of culture, CD4+ T cells were isolated. Vaccination of participants consisted of two doses of either the BNT162b2 or mRNA-1273 vaccine. Here immunoSEQ multiplex PCR was the method, and the copy in TCRdb shows in-frame clones only, minus some. The repertoire has around 81,000 clones, more than 60% of them found once; the top ten carry about 1.2%. No antigen has been identified for these receptors. The source was CD4+ T cells from PBMCs cultured with HCoV-OC43 spike peptides, collected after COVID-19 vaccination. Subset defined: HCoV-OC43 spike overlapping peptide pool stimulation. Receptors were obtained from a human donor who received a COVID-19 vaccine.

The chain carries TRBV29-1 and TRBJ2-6; D gene ambiguous. The CDR3 consists of 13 residues. Trimming removed 5 bases from V and 1 base from J, with 6 bases in between. Looked up from germline, CDR1 is SQVTM and CDR2 is ANQGSEA. The DNA of the CDR3 is TGCAGCGTTCTGAAGTCTGGGGCCAACGTCCTGACTTTC. It is translated as CSVLKSGANVLTF.

This rearrangement joins TRBV6-5 to TRBJ1-4; D gene uncertain. Trimming shortened V by 2 bases and J by 7 bases, and 14 bases separated the two germline ends. This CDR3 is 15 amino acids long. Per germline, CDR1 MNHEY and CDR2 SVGAGI. CDR3 in amino acids: CASSYRLTASEKLFF. In nucleotides, the CDR3 is TGTGCCAGCAGTTACAGGCTCACGGCAAGTGAAAAACTGTTTTTT.

This rearrangement joins TRBV2 to TRBJ2-5, with TRBD1 matching 7 bases. Trimming cost V 6 bases and J 5 bases; bases outside gene matches: 6. The germline V gene encodes CDR1 SNHLY and CDR2 FYNNEI. This CDR3 has 13 residues. In nucleotides, the CDR3 is TGTGCCAGCAGAATTACAGGGGCCGAGACCCAGTACTTC. Amino acids: CASRITGAETQYF.

This chain connects TRBV3-1 (or the pseudogene TRBV3-2) to TRBJ2-5; 8 bases are a match to TRBD2. Trimming took 4 bases from V and 1 from J; bases not matched to a gene: 2. In germline, CDR1 is LGHDT, CDR2 YNNKEL (reference sequence). This CDR3 is 14 amino acids long. The CDR3 loop reads CASSPTSAQETQYF. CDR3 bases: TGTGCCAGCAGCCCGACTAGCGCCCAAGAGACCCAGTACTTC.

This clone was observed a few times. The chain combines TRBV3-1 (or the pseudogene TRBV3-2) with TRBJ2-2; unclear D gene. The CDR3 runs to 13 residues. Trimming left V 2 bases short and J 3 bases short, with 4 bases between. From germline, CDR1 is LGHDT and CDR2 YNNKEL (reference sequence). The CDR3 loop is CASSQIDTGELFF. CDR3 DNA sequence: TGTGCCAGCAGCCAAATCGACACCGGGGAGCTGTTTTTT.

The V gene is TRBV19, the J gene TRBJ2-1; 8 bases align to TRBD2. J lost 8 bases, V lost 6 bases, and 9 bases had no gene match. The CDR3 sequence is 14 residues long. Germline CDR1 and CDR2: LNHDA and SQIVND (reference sequence). For the CDR3, the DNA is TGTGCCAGTAGCCTCGGGAGGGCCAGGGATGAGCAGTTCTTC. Its translation: CASSLGRARDEQFF.

A few counts support this clone. The chain combines TRBV27 with TRBJ2-5; 10 bases line up with TRBD1. The germline V gene has CDR1 MNHEY and CDR2 SMNVEV (reference sequence). The CDR3 sequence is 15 residues long. J was trimmed by 5 bases and V by 6 bases; bases with no gene match: 9. CDR3 DNA: TGTGCCAGCAGCCGTAGACAGGGGGCCGGGGAGACCCAGTACTTC. Encoded protein: CASSRRQGAGETQYF.

This clone was observed a handful of times. The rearrangement uses TRBV2 and TRBJ1-6, with 7 positions matching TRBD1. The CDR3 runs to 14 residues. Germline V gene lookup returns CDR1 SNHLY and CDR2 FYNNEI. J was trimmed by 9 bases and V by 4 bases; bases with no gene match: 6. CDR3 sequence: CASSGDRDVSPLHF. The CDR3 DNA follows: TGTGCCAGCAGTGGAGACAGGGACGTTTCACCCCTCCACTTT.

This chain uses TRBV5-4 with TRBJ2-6, with 8 positions matching TRBD1. This CDR3 has 18 amino acids. The germline CDR1 and CDR2 sequences are SGHNT and YYREEE (reference sequence). The V and J ends lost 0 bases and 0 bases, in that order; junction bases with no gene match: 5. CDR3 region: CASSLAGQGASGANVLTF. The DNA for the CDR3 is TGTGCCAGCAGCTTGGCCGGGCAGGGGGCCTCTGGGGCCAACGTCCTGACTTTC. Full variable domain (rest looked up from reference TRBV5-4 and TRBJ2-6): ETGVTQSPTHLIKTRGQQVTLRCSSQSGHNTVSWYQQALGQGPQFIFQYYREEENGRGNFPPRFSGLQFPNYSSELNVNALELDDSALYLCASSLAGQGASGANVLTFGAGSRLTVL.

The chain employs TRBV7-2 and TRBJ2-2; no clear D gene. Germline V gene sequence: CDR1 SGHTA, CDR2 FQGNSA. This CDR3 spans 14 amino acids. Trimming took off 5 bases at V and 4 bases at J, with 11 bases between the two ends. Here the CDR3 DNA reads TGTGCCAGCAGCGGAGTACTTAGCACCGGGGAGCTGTTTTTT. Protein: CASSGVLSTGELFF.

V and J are TRBV6-1 and TRBJ2-5; D is uncertain. Trimming cost V 0 bases and J 3 bases, with 17 bases left between them. CDR3 size: 17 residues. Per germline, CDR1 MNHNS and CDR2 SASEGT. The CDR3 is CASSEAPLSWGKETQYF. The DNA for the CDR3 is TGTGCCAGCAGTGAAGCCCCCCTAAGCTGGGGTAAAGAGACCCAGTACTTC.

This clone was observed a few times. V usage is TRBV10-1 and J usage is TRBJ1-1; D possibly corresponds to TRBD1 (6 bases). CDR3 length equals 14 residues. Per the germline V gene, CDR1 is WNHNN and CDR2 is SYGVQD (reference sequence). With 0 bases removed from V and 6 bases from J, the gap between germline ends came to 11 bases. CDR3 amino acids: CASSESWTVSEAFF. The CDR3 region has the DNA TGCGCCAGCAGTGAGTCGTGGACAGTATCTGAAGCTTTCTTT.

This sequence joins TRBV12-3 or TRBV12-4 and TRBJ2-2; possible D gene TRBD2, 6 bases. Trimming took 10 bases from V and 2 from J, leaving 11 bases between them. The CDR3 extends over 13 amino acids. CDR3 sequence: CAIGGDNTGELFF. CDR3 DNA sequence: TGTGCCATAGGCGGGGACAACACCGGGGAGCTGTTTTTT.

The rearrangement links TRBV5-1 to TRBJ2-2; D remains unclear. Germline V gene lookup returns CDR1 SGHRS and CDR2 YFSETQ. V gave up 1 base and J gave up 5 bases, with 6 bases separating them. This CDR3 has 13 residues. Here the CDR3 reads CASSLYRTGELFF. The CDR3 nucleotides read TGCGCCAGCAGCTTGTATCGGACCGGGGAGCTGTTTTTT.

The chain recombines TRBV29-1 with TRBJ1-3, with unresolved D. The CDR3 is made up of 13 amino acids. The V gene's germline CDR1 is SQVTM and CDR2 ANQGSEA. Trimming removed 7 bases from V and 4 bases from J, with 14 bases in between. The CDR3 is CSARRIGGNTIYF. The CDR3 bases are TGCAGCGCCCGACGGATCGGGGGAAACACCATATATTTT.

The rearrangement uses TRBV2 and TRBJ1-1; D not resolved. V dropped 4 bases and J dropped 0 bases, with 6 bases sitting between them. CDR1 SNHLY and CDR2 FYNNEI come from the germline V gene. The CDR3 is 13 residues long. The CDR3 loop is CASSVRMNTEAFF. In DNA, the CDR3 is TGTGCCAGCAGTGTACGGATGAACACTGAAGCTTTCTTT.

V usage is TRBV10-1 and J usage is TRBJ1-1; D gene ambiguous. Germline assignment: CDR1 WNHNN and CDR2 SYGVQD (reference sequence). Trimming pared 2 bases from V and 1 base from J, leaving 8 bases between. This CDR3 has 14 residues. Here the CDR3 reads CASSERTENTEAFF. The CDR3 DNA reads TGCGCCAGCAGTGAGCGGACGGAGAACACTGAAGCTTTCTTT.

V usage is TRBV24-1 and J usage is TRBJ2-5; D might be TRBD2 (7 bases). The V end was cut by 5 bases, the J end by 4 bases, with 16 bases between. Germline V gene data show CDR1 as KGHDR and CDR2 as SFDVKD. The CDR3 runs to 15 residues. The CDR3 reads CATSARGGVGETQYF. CDR3 DNA: TGTGCCACCAGTGCGAGGGGGGGTGTGGGAGAGACCCAGTACTTC.

The chain couples TRBV19 to TRBJ1-5; the match to TRBD1 covers 8 bases. Losses at the gene ends were 3 bases for V and 2 bases for J; bases not matched to a gene: 0. This CDR3 is built from 14 residues. Germline V CDR1 and CDR2: LNHDA, SQIVND (reference sequence). The CDR3 nucleotides read TGTGCCAGTAGTATGGGACAGGGCAATCAGCCCCAGCATTTT. This sequence encodes CASSMGQGNQPQHF.

The chain combines TRBV5-6 with TRBJ2-1; 9 positions match TRBD2. The CDR3 consists of 16 residues. J lost 3 bases, V lost 0 bases, and 4 bases had no gene match. Germline V gives CDR1 SGHDT, CDR2 YYEEEE. The chain's CDR3 is CASSLAGAGGYNEQFF. CDR3 nucleotide sequence: TGTGCCAGCAGCTTGGCCGGAGCGGGGGGCTACAATGAGCAGTTCTTC.